The present entry profiles one T cell receptor beta chain with its context. The record originates from a study of T cell changes during pregnancy in multiple sclerosis. Repertoires were generated with immunoSEQ multiplex PCR, while TCRdb's copy carries only in-frame clones and drops some. This table has 100,000 or so clones, around nine tenths appearing once. The receptor was derived from a female donor with multiple sclerosis, enrolled in a pregnancy study. Material: peripheral blood, obtained in the second trimester of pregnancy.

CDR3 DNA: TGTGCCAGCTCCCGCAATCCCACTAGTCTCCCAGATACGCAGTATTTT. This sequence encodes CASSRNPTSLPDTQYF. The rearrangement uses TRBV18 and TRBJ2-3; D may be TRBD2 (5 bases). CDR3 length: 16 amino acids. The germline V gene encodes CDR1 KGHSH and CDR2 LQKENI. The V and J ends lost 6 bases and 4 bases respectively, with 20 bases between them.